These 18 T cell receptor beta chains were all obtained from the same sample, sequenced in a study of cytomegalovirus exposure and HLA in healthy donors. Sequencing was performed with immunoSEQ multiplex PCR; in TCRdb, only in-frame clones are kept and a portion is missing. Of roughly 300,000 clones in the sample, around 87% were seen once. Sequences were obtained from PBMCs. Source of these receptors: a woman in her twenties or thirties in good health and CMV-seropositive.

This sequence joins TRBV27 and TRBJ1-1; 8 positions agree with TRBD1. V was pared by 5 bases and J by 6 bases, with 5 bases of the junction left unmatched. Germline values: CDR1 MNHEY, CDR2 SMNVEV (reference sequence). CDR3 size: 13 residues. This CDR3 reads CASSPGQGSEAFF. In nucleotides, the CDR3 is TGTGCCAGCAGTCCCGGACAGGGATCTGAAGCTTTCTTT.

J is TRBJ1-5 and V is TRBV30; possibly TRBD1 for D (6 bases). Trimming shortened V by 5 bases and J by 5 bases, and 13 bases separated the two germline ends. Per the germline V gene, CDR1 is GTSNPN and CDR2 is SVGIG (reference sequence). This CDR3 spans 13 amino acids. The CDR3 is CAWGKGGDQPQHF. The CDR3 DNA reads as TGTGCCTGGGGAAAGGGGGGGGATCAGCCCCAGCATTTT. Full variable domain (missing parts from reference TRBV30 and TRBJ1-5): SQTIHQWPATLVQPVGSPLSLECTVEGTSNPNLYWYRQAAGRGLQLLFYSVGIGQISSEVPQNLSASRPQDRQFILSSKKLLLSDSGFYLCAWGKGGDQPQHFGDGTRLSIL.

The chain couples TRBV27 to TRBJ2-7; no clear D. CDR3 length: 13 residues. Trimming stripped 5 bases from V and 6 bases from J, with 14 bases between. Looked up from germline, CDR1 is MNHEY and CDR2 is SMNVEV (reference sequence). CDR3 amino acids: CASSILRKGEQYF. DNA of the CDR3: TGTGCCAGCAGTATACTCCGGAAGGGCGAGCAGTACTTC.

This chain connects TRBV10-3 to TRBJ1-5; D is uncertain. The CDR3 is made up of 14 amino acids. CDR1 ENHRY and CDR2 SYGVKD come from the germline V gene. V was pared by 0 bases and J by 4 bases, with 7 bases between. The chain's CDR3 is CAISESTGNQPQHF. The DNA of the CDR3 is TGTGCCATCAGTGAGTCGACTGGAAATCAGCCCCAGCATTTT.

V usage is TRBV2 and J usage is TRBJ2-2; TRBD1 agrees at 8 bases. With V trimmed by 0 bases and J by 3 bases, 12 bases remained unmatched. From germline, CDR1 is SNHLY and CDR2 FYNNEI. The CDR3 totals 19 residues. The CDR3 sequence is CASSEALRGRGRDTGELFF. CDR3 DNA sequence: TGTGCCAGCAGTGAAGCGCTAAGGGGCAGGGGGCGAGACACCGGGGAGCTGTTTTTT.

The rearrangement joins TRBV30 to TRBJ1-4; TRBD1 matches at 7 bases. The germline V gene encodes CDR1 GTSNPN and CDR2 SVGIG (reference sequence). The V segment lost 7 bases and the J segment 7 bases; nucleotides outside the gene matches: 9. This CDR3 contains 13 residues. The CDR3 nucleotides read TGTGCCTCGATGACAGGGAGAGGTGAAAAACTGTTTTTT. As protein: CASMTGRGEKLFF.

V usage is TRBV7-3 and J usage is TRBJ1-6; D unresolved. The germline V gene has CDR1 SGHTA and CDR2 FQGTGA. Trimming pared 5 bases from V and 14 bases from J, leaving 19 bases between. CDR3 length: 14 amino acids. DNA of the CDR3: TGTGCCAGCAGCCCGAACGGTCGGGTCGGGACCCTCCACTTT. Translating it yields CASSPNGRVGTLHF.

This chain uses TRBV28 with TRBJ1-3, with D possibly matching TRBD1 (6 bases). V was cut by 5 bases and J by 3 bases, with 14 bases left in between. Germline values: CDR1 MDHEN, CDR2 SYDVKM. This CDR3 comprises 15 residues. For the CDR3, the DNA is TGTGCCAGCAGTGTACTACAGGGAGGTGGAAACACCATATATTTT. Translated: CASSVLQGGGNTIYF.

The chain carries TRBV11-2 and TRBJ2-3; D is unresolved. V was shortened by 1 base and J by 0 bases, with 5 bases between the two germline ends. This CDR3 is 14 amino acids long. Germline CDR1 SGHAT, CDR2 FQNNGV. The chain's CDR3 is CASSLVQSTDTQYF. For the CDR3, the DNA is TGTGCCAGCAGCTTAGTTCAGAGCACAGATACGCAGTATTTT.

The chain is built from TRBV15 and TRBJ2-7, with 7 bases aligning to TRBD1. V gave up 4 bases and J gave up 2 bases; unmatched junction bases: 2. Germline V gene sequence: CDR1 LNHNV, CDR2 YYDKDF (reference sequence). The CDR3 loop spans 13 amino acids. CDR3: CATSKGTAYEQYF. CDR3 in DNA: TGTGCCACCAGCAAAGGGACAGCCTACGAGCAGTACTTC.

The chain carries TRBV27 and TRBJ2-1; 9 bases are a match to TRBD1. V shed 5 bases, J shed 9 bases, and the junction held 5 bases outside the gene matches. This CDR3 has 13 amino acids. CDR1 is MNHEY and CDR2 is SMNVEV in the germline V gene (reference sequence). In nucleotides, the CDR3 is TGTGCCAGCAGTCCATGGGACAGGGTTGAGCAGTTCTTC. Residues: CASSPWDRVEQFF.

The rearrangement uses TRBV18 and TRBJ2-7; 9 bases line up with TRBD1. The J segment lost 1 base and the V segment lost 2 bases, leaving 3 bases of the junction unmatched. The length of the CDR3 is 15 residues. Germline CDR1 reads KGHSH; CDR2 reads LQKENI. The CDR3 is CASSPTGTGSYEQYF. CDR3 in DNA: TGTGCCAGCTCACCAACCGGGACAGGGTCCTACGAGCAGTACTTC.

The CDR3 loop reads CAWSDGGLSEKLFF. As DNA, the CDR3 is TGTGCCTGGAGTGATGGGGGGCTGAGTGAAAAACTGTTTTTT. The genes are TRBV30 and TRBJ1-4, with D possibly TRBD1 on 6 matching bases. CDR3 length: 14 residues. The germline gives CDR1 GTSNPN, CDR2 SVGIG (reference sequence). V was trimmed by 1 base and J by 7 bases, leaving 13 bases between them.

V gene TRBV5-1 combines with J gene TRBJ2-1, with 14 positions matching TRBD2. Germline-derived CDR1 and CDR2 are SGHRS and YFSETQ. This CDR3 comprises 15 residues. The trim removed 3 bases at V and 5 bases at J, leaving 1 base unmatched. The CDR3 loop reads CASSSGLAGDNEQFF. DNA of the CDR3: TGCGCCAGCAGCTCGGGACTAGCGGGAGACAATGAGCAGTTCTTC.

The gene calls are TRBV28 and TRBJ2-7; weak D call: TRBD2 (5 bases). The V gene lost 8 bases and the J gene lost 2 bases, with 10 bases spanning the gap. The CDR3 runs to 12 residues. The germline CDR1 and CDR2 sequences are MDHEN and SYDVKM. The CDR3 loop reads CASCGSTYEQYF. CDR3 sequence (DNA): TGTGCCAGCTGCGGGTCCACCTACGAGCAGTACTTC.

CDR3 DNA sequence: TGTGCCAGTAGTTCTAGAGGGGGGACCCACGAGCAGTACTTC. This sequence encodes CASSSRGGTHEQYF. V gene TRBV19 combines with J gene TRBJ2-5, with D possibly being TRBD1 or TRBD2 (6 bases each). Judging by the DNA end, TRBJ2-7 fits better; the J call may be wrong. In germline, CDR1 is LNHDA, CDR2 SQIVND (reference sequence). This CDR3 spans 14 amino acids.

This rearrangement joins TRBV4-3 to TRBJ2-3; D is unresolved. Deletions cut 3 bases from V and 1 base from J, with 2 bases between. There are 12 residues in the CDR3. Germline V CDR1 and CDR2: LGHNA, YSLEER. The CDR3 bases are TGCGCCAGCAGCCATGGCACAGATACGCAGTATTTT. It translates to CASSHGTDTQYF.

This sequence joins TRBV6-1 and TRBJ2-3, with D hard to call. The germline CDR1 and CDR2 sequences are MNHNS and SASEGT. The CDR3 is made up of 13 amino acids. The germline V and J ends were trimmed by 10 bases and 0 bases, with 11 bases remaining between them. The CDR3 spells CAIRAASTDTQYF. CDR3 coding DNA: TGTGCCATCCGGGCGGCTAGCACAGATACGCAGTATTTT.